The source of this TCR beta chain is a study of blood T cell repertoires in COVID-19 (dated by TCRdb to 2018 to 2021). Turning to the overall study: Collaborator samples came from the United States, Italy and Spain and covered acute and convalescent phases of COVID-19. Sample metadata almost always included a de-identified subject ID, COVID-19 status, age in years and sex. The prospective study material was composed of cDNA or gDNA derived from T cells, B-cell-depleted T cells, or PBMCs. Deeply sampled blood TCRbeta repertoires from subjects exposed to, actively infected with, or recovered from COVID-19 were included in the dataset. Where available, HLA class I and class II types were obtained from metadata supplied by the sample provider rather than from assay-based typing. A freely available public database, intended as a resource for researchers studying the immune response to SARS-CoV-2, is where the repertoires were released. Samples were obtained from the ongoing ImmuneRACE study (first 160 participants) and from some 1,300 subjects provided by 6 global collaborators.

Results and caveats for the whole study, not just this receptor: The amount of clinical and demographic metadata varied by source and participant and was provided uncurated.

In Seattle, one collaborating source enrolled patients while the infection was active and tracked those patients longitudinally over the course of disease. Collaborating institutions collected whole blood in K2EDTA tubes following their own protocols. For TCRbeta analysis, collaborator samples were shipped as frozen whole blood, as isolated PBMCs, or as DNA extracted from either sample type. TCRbeta CDR3 regions were amplified from genomic DNA using the immunoSEQ Assay, a bias-controlled multiplex PCR. For the original study's pipeline: The number of nucleated cells in each sample was estimated from the amplification of reference gene primers within the assay. Sequence reads were collapsed and filtered to measure the absolute abundance of every unique TCRbeta CDR3 rearrangement. For each sample, productive Simpson clonality was calculated as the square root of Simpson's diversity index over productive rearrangements. Sourced from immuneACCESS, this table was stored by TCRdb with only in-frame sequences that have V and J called. A share of the clones is absent; for the studies checked, an unresolved V gene accounts for under half, and the remainder has no known explanation. V and J calls and clone size are copied from that table; D and trimming were computed from the DNA. Here the sample has roughly 99,000 clones; around 90% occur a single time. The top ten hold approximately 2% of the sample.

Note on this clone: The antigen it recognizes is unknown. It has no much larger one-base neighbor in the sample; base qualities were not kept.

The CDR3 covers 16 residues, taking in both the cysteine and the phenylalanine. The DNA shown is the 48-base CDR3, in frame from base 1. Sequences MDHEN (CDR1) and SYDVKM (CDR2) are obtained from the germline V gene. The trim is 5 bases for V and 1 base for J, with a gap of 17 bases between the germline ends. The chain is assembled from TRBV28 and TRBJ1-1, with TRBD1 perhaps the D gene, on 6 matching bases. The clonotype was recovered from a man between 50 and 59 years old with COVID-19, enrolled during active disease. The specimen sequenced was peripheral blood. CDR3 protein: CASSPPAGGGNTEAFF. In nucleotides, the sequence is TGTGCCAGCAGTCCCCCCGCTGGGGGCGGGAACACTGAAGCTTTCTTT.